These 9 T cell receptor beta chains were sequenced from one sample in a study of identical twins. A single record per CDR3 protein comes from TCRdb applying MiXCR to the 5' RACE reads. The sample consists of hundreds of thousands of distinct CDR3 sequences, 12% of them appearing once. Another study also made use of these data, one on yellow fever vaccine responses in identical twins.

The sequencing input was CD8+ T cells sorted from blood. The receptor source for this set is a woman aged 18-35 years in good health.

The chain combines TRBV6-1 with TRBJ2-7, with 9 bases fitting TRBD2. The CDR3 totals 15 residues. Germline V CDR1 and CDR2: MNHNS, SASEGT. V lost 3 bases to trimming and J lost 6 bases; unmatched junction nucleotides: 9. CDR3 sequence (DNA): TGTGCCAGCAGTGATCAAGCGGGGGGCCCCAGCGAGCAGTACGTC. Translating it yields CASSDQAGGPSEQYV.

The genes are TRBV9 and TRBJ2-5, with D perhaps being TRBD1 or TRBD2 (6 bases each). Germline CDR1 reads SGDLS; CDR2 reads YYNGEE. This CDR3 is built from 15 residues. V lost 0 bases and J lost 5, with 14 bases in between. The CDR3 here is CASSVEGGSRETQYF. In nucleotides, the CDR3 is TGTGCCAGCAGCGTAGAGGGGGGTTCGCGGGAGACCCAGTACTTC.

The chain employs TRBV25-1 and TRBJ1-1, with 7 bases that match TRBD1. The V gene's germline CDR1 is MGHDK and CDR2 SYGVNS. The V and J ends lost 2 bases and 1 base, in that order; junction bases with no gene match: 10. This CDR3 has 17 residues. As DNA, the CDR3 is TGTGCCAGCAGTGAAGGTGGGCAGGGGGACTCGAACACTGAAGCTTTCTTT. Translation: CASSEGGQGDSNTEAFF.

The V gene is TRBV9, the J gene TRBJ2-5; 13 positions agree with TRBD2. CDR1 and CDR2 (germline): SGDLS, YYNGEE. V was clipped by 4 bases and J by 1 base; unmatched bases: 4. CDR3 length equals 16 residues. The CDR3 region has the DNA TGTGCCAGCAGCACACTAGCGGGAGGGGCCCAAGAGACCCAGTACTTC. Protein sequence: CASSTLAGGAQETQYF. The full variable domain, completed using reference TRBV9 and TRBJ2-5, is DSGVTQTPKHLITATGQRVTLRCSPRSGDLSVYWYQQSLDQGLQFLIQYYNGEERAKGNILERFSAQQFPDLHSELNLSSLELGDSALYFCASSTLAGGAQETQYFGPGTRLLVL.

The chain has TRBV5-6 and TRBJ1-6; D is ambiguous. V shed 4 bases and J shed 10 bases, with 9 bases lying between them. CDR3 length: 12 amino acids. Germline V gene data show CDR1 as SGHDT and CDR2 as YYEEEE. CDR3 in DNA: TGTGCCAGCAGCGCCACCTCGTCACCCCTCCACTTT. This gives the protein CASSATSSPLHF.

This chain links TRBV6-5 with TRBJ1-2; possible D gene TRBD1, 5 bases. The CDR3 runs to 14 residues. CDR1 is MNHEY, CDR2 SVGAGI, per germline. V lost 3 bases to trimming and J lost 5 bases, with 13 bases between them. This CDR3 reads CASSYAPDRYGYTF. CDR3 coding DNA: TGTGCCAGCAGTTATGCCCCAGACAGATATGGCTACACCTTC.

This clonotype was detected a few times. The gene calls are TRBV7-8 and TRBJ1-1; possibly TRBD1 for D (6 bases). CDR3 length: 17 amino acids. CDR1 and CDR2 (germline): SGHVS, FQNEAQ. V was pared by 2 bases and J by 1 base, with 17 bases between. CDR3 loop: CASSLMRWGQTNTEAFF. As DNA, the CDR3 is TGTGCCAGCAGCTTAATGCGGTGGGGGCAAACGAACACTGAAGCTTTCTTT.

This clonotype was picked up many times. The chain couples TRBV5-5 to TRBJ1-5; D gene ambiguous. This CDR3 is built from 15 residues. The germline V and J ends were trimmed by 2 bases and 1 base, with 10 bases remaining between them. Germline V gives CDR1 SGHKS, CDR2 YYEKEE (reference sequence). The CDR3 loop is CASSFGPTSNQPQHF. As DNA, the CDR3 is TGTGCCAGCAGCTTCGGACCGACCAGCAATCAGCCCCAGCATTTT.

This clonotype was counted a few times. J is TRBJ1-1 and V is TRBV29-1; D not resolved. The V and J ends lost 3 bases and 6 bases respectively, with 11 bases between them. The germline V gene has CDR1 SQVTM and CDR2 ANQGSEA. This CDR3 has 12 residues. The CDR3 nucleotides are TGCAGCGTTGACTCGGGAGGCCCTGAAGCTTTCTTT. Residues: CSVDSGGPEAFF.